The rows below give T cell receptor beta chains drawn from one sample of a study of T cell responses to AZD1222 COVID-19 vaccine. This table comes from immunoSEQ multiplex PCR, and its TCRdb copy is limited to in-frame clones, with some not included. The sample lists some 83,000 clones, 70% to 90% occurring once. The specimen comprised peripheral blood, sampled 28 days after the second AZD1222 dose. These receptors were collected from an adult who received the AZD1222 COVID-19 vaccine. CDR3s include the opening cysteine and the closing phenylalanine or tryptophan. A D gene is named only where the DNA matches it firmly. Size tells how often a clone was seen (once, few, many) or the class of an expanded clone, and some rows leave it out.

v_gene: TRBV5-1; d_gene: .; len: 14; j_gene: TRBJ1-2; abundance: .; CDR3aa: CASSLGDGVYGYTF
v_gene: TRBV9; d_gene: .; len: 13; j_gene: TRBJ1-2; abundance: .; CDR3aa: CASATGTAYGYTF
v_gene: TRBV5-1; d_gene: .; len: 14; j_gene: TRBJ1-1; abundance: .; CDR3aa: CASSLDGLNTEAFF
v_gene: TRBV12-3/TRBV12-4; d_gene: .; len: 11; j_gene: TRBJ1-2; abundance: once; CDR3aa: CASSQGGGYTF
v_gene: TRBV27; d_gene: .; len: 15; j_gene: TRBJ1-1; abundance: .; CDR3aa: CASISLAAGWTEAFF
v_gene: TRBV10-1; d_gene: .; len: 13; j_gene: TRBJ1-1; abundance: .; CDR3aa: CASSDQGGDEAFF
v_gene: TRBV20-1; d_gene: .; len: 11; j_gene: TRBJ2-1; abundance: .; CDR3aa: CSALRRNEQFF
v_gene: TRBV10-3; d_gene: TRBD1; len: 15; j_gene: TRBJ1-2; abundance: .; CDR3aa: CAISEDRGDLHGYTF
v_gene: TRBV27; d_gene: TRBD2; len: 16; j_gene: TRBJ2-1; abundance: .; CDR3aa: CASSPRLAGFYNEQFF
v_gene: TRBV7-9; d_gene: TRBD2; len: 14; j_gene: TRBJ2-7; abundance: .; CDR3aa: CASSPTSDTYEQYF
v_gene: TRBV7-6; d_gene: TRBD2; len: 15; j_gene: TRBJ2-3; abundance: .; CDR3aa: CASSPGLVSTDTQYF
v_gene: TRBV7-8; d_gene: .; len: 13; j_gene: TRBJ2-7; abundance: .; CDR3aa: CASSQGPHAEQYF
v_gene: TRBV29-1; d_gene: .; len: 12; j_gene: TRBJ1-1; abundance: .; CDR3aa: CSVRRGVTEAFF
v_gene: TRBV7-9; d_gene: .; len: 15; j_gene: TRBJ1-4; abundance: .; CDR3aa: CASSLQGQSNEKLFF
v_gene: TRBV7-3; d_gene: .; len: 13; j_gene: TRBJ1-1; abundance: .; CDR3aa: CASSLLGSTEAFF
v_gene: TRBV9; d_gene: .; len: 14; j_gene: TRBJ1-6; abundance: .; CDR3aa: CASSDPRGNSPLHF
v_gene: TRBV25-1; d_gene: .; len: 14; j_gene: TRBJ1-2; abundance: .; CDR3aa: CASSESGGFYGYTF
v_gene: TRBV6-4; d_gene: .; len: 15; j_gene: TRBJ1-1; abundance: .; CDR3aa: CASSDPPFGNTEAFF
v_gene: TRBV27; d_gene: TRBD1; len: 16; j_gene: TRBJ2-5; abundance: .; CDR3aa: CASSLVRTGKDETQYF
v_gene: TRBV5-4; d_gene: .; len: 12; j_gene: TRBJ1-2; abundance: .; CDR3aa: CASSLAGYGYTF
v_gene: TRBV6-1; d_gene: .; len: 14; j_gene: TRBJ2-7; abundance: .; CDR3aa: CASAFGGSSYEQYF
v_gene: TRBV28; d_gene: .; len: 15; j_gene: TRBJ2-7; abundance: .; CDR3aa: CASSSIVGSSYEQYF
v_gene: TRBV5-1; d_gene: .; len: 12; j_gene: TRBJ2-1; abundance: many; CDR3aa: CASSWRGSEQFF
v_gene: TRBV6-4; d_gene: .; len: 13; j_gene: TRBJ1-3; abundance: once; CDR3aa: CAIPARSGNTIYF
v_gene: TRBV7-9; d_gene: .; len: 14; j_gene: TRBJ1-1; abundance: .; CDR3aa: CASSPGTPNTEAFF
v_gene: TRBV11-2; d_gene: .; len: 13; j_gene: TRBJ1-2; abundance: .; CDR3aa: CASSLALNYGYTF
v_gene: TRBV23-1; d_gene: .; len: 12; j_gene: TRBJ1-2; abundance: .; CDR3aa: CASSQSLGGYTF
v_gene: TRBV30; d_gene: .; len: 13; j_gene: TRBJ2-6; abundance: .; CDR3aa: CAWSNSGANVLTF
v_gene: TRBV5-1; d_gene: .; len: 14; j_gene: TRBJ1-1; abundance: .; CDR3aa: CASSLMQQNTEAFF
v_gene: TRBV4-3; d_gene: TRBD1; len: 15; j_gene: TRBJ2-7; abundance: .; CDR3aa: CASSQVEGGIGEQYF
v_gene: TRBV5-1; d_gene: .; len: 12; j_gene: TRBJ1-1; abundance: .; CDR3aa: CASRPENTEAFF
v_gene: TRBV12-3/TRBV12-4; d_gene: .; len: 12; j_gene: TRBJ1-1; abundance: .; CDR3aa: CASNLMNTEAFF
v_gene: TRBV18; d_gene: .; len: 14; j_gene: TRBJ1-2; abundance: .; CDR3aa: CASSPRERNYGYTF
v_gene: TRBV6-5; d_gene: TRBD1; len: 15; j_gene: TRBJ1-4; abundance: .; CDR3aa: CASSTRTGKNEKLFF
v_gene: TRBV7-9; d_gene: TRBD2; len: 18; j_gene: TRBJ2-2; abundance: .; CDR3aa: CASSSCLLAGENTGELFF
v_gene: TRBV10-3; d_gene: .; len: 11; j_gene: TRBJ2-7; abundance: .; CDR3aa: CAISESAKQYF
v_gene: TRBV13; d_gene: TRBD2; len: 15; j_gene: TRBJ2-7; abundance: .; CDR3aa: CASSLREANSYEQYF
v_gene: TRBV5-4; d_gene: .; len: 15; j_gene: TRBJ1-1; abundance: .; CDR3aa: CASSRRDGRNTEAFF
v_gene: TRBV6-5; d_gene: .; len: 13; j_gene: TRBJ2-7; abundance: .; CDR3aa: CASSYSRLYEQYF
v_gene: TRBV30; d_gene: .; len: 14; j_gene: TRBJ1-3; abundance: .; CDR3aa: CAWRKTQSGNTIYF
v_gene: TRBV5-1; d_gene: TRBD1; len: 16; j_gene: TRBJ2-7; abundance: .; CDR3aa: CASRVTAGTGGHEQYF
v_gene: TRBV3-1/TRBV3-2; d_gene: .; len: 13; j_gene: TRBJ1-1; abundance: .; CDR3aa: CASSPSRPSEAFF
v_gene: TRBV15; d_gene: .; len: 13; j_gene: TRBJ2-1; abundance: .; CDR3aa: CATSRDEINEQFF
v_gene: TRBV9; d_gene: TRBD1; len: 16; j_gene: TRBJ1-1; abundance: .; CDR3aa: CASSISGTAMNTEAFF
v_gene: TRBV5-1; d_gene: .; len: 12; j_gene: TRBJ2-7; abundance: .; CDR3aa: CASGWDSSEQYF
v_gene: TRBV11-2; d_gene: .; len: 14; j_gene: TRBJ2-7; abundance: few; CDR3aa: CASSLASWGNEQYF
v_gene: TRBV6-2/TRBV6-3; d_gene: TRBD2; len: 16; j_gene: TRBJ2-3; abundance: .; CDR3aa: CASSYTRGGPTDTQYF
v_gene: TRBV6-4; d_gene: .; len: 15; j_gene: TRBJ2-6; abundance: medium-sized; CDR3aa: CASSVGGAGANVLTF
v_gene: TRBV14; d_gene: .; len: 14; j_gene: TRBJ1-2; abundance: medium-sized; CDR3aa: CASSSRYPIYGYTF
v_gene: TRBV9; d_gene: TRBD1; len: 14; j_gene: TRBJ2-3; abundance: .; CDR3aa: CASSVKGAGDTQYF
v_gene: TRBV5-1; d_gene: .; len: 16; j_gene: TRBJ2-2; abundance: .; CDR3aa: CASSPGGRAQTGELFF